These 13 T cell receptor beta chains share one sample of origin, sequenced in a study of CD8 T cells in ankylosing spondylitis. TCRdb called the 5' RACE reads again in MiXCR, with one record for every CDR3 protein. The repertoire has 150,000 to 200,000 distinct CDR3 sequences, approximately 10% of them found once; the top ten carry just under 30%. The sample taken for sequencing was blood, either unsorted or a sorted T cell fraction (not recorded which). The receptors derive from a male donor with ankylosing spondylitis or in good health (not recorded which).

Concerning this clonotype itself: A single base separates this from a much larger clone, so it may be a read error. V is TRBV5-1 and J is TRBJ2-3; D remains unclear. The germline V gene encodes CDR1 SGHRS and CDR2 YFSETQ. This CDR3 spans 13 amino acids. The CDR3 DNA follows: TGCGCCAGCAGCACGGAAGTCACAGCTACGCAGTATTTT. It codes for CASSTEVTATQYF.

This clonotype was observed many times. V is TRBV7-8 and J is TRBJ1-3, with a tentative D call TRBD1 (5 bases). Germline-derived CDR1 and CDR2 are SGHVS and FQNEAQ. The CDR3 is 17 amino acids. Trimming shortened V by 1 base and J by 0 bases, and 13 bases separated the two germline ends. CDR3 sequence (DNA): TGTGCCAGCAGCTTAGGCCTCCAGGGTCACTCTGGAAACACCATATATTTT. It translates to CASSLGLQGHSGNTIYF.

Comment on this clonotype: A clone one base away is much larger, so this may be a read error. Lacking the conserved final phenylalanine or tryptophan, this CDR3 likely reflects a read error. The chain employs TRBV5-1 and TRBJ2-7; 11 bases map to TRBD1. Looked up from germline, CDR1 is SGHRS and CDR2 is YFSETQ. J gave up 6 bases and V 5 bases, and 7 bases lay outside the gene matches. CDR3 length: 14 residues. CDR3 sequence: CASSWGQGVGEQYL. CDR3 coding DNA: TGCGCCAGCAGTTGGGGACAGGGGGTTGGCGAGCAGTACCTC.

This clonotype was found many times. V is TRBV21-1 and J is TRBJ2-3; the DNA was not used to check the table's D call, TRBD2. TRBV21-1 is recorded as a pseudogene. The CDR3 length is 18 residues. As DNA, the CDR3 is TGTGCCAGCAGCGGGACTAGCGGGAGACCCTCAGGAACAGATACGCAGTATTTT. Translated, it gives CASSGTSGRPSGTDTQYF.

This clonotype was picked up many times. The rearrangement joins TRBV18 to TRBJ1-5; D perhaps matches TRBD1 (5 bases). Trimming stripped 5 bases from V and 9 bases from J, with 14 bases between. This CDR3 spans 13 amino acids. Per germline, CDR1 KGHSH and CDR2 LQKENI. The CDR3 DNA sequence: TGTGCCAGCTCATGGGGGGACGACGGGCCCCAGCATTTT. As protein: CASSWGDDGPQHF.

This clonotype has just a few counts. V gene TRBV7-8 combines with J gene TRBJ2-2, with 11 bases lining up with TRBD1. The CDR3 loop spans 15 amino acids. Per germline, CDR1 SGHVS and CDR2 FQNEAQ. The trim removed 5 bases at V and 4 bases at J, leaving 3 bases unmatched. The CDR3 spells CASSVGTGGTGELFF. In DNA form, the CDR3 reads TGTGCCAGCAGCGTTGGGACAGGGGGCACCGGGGAGCTGTTTTTT.

This clonotype was counted at least ten times. The CDR3 DNA is TGTGCCAGCAGCCTACCCACAGGACCCGGGGACACTGAAGCTTTCTTT. Translating it yields CASSLPTGPGDTEAFF. The genes are TRBV5-4 and TRBJ1-1; D is perhaps TRBD1 (5 bases). The CDR3 sequence is 16 residues long. The germline V gene encodes CDR1 SGHNT and CDR2 YYREEE (reference sequence). The V gene lost 4 bases and the J gene lost 3 bases, with 19 bases spanning the gap.

The V gene is TRBV19, the J gene TRBJ2-7, with D maybe TRBD1 (6 bases). Trimming removed 4 bases at V and 2 bases at J, with 12 bases between. Germline CDR1 is LNHDA and CDR2 is SQIVND (reference sequence). CDR3 length: 14 residues. CDR3 sequence reads: CASSTTGGTYEQYF. Written as DNA, the CDR3 is TGTGCCAGTAGTACGACAGGAGGTACCTACGAGCAGTACTTC.

This clonotype was seen a handful of times. The chain has TRBV5-1 and TRBJ2-2, with 11 bases identical to TRBD1. J gave up 4 bases and V 7 bases, and 3 bases lay outside the gene matches. CDR1 is SGHRS, CDR2 YFSETQ, per germline. The CDR3 is made up of 14 amino acids. DNA for the CDR3: TGCGCCAGCGGACAGGGGGCAGGCACCGGGGAGCTGTTTTTT. It specifies CASGQGAGTGELFF.

This clonotype was seen ten or more times. V and J are TRBV4-1 and TRBJ2-4, with D unresolved. The length of the CDR3 is 18 residues. Trimming cost V 0 bases and J 0 bases, with 15 bases left between them. The germline CDR1 and CDR2 sequences are MGHRA and YSYEKL. For the CDR3, the DNA is TGCGCCAGCAGCCAAGAACAAGGGTTGACCCTAGCCAAAAACATTCAGTACTTC. Its translation is CASSQEQGLTLAKNIQYF.

This clonotype was observed many times. The genes are TRBV4-1 and TRBJ2-7, with TRBD2 as a possible D gene (5 bases). Germline V CDR1 and CDR2: MGHRA, YSYEKL. Trimming removed 4 bases at V and 2 bases at J, with 15 bases between. The CDR3 length is 15 residues. The CDR3 DNA is TGCGCCAGCAGCCGTACCCTGGAGACTACCTACGAGCAGTACTTC. Its protein is CASSRTLETTYEQYF.

This clonotype has more than one count but fewer than ten. V gene TRBV30 combines with J gene TRBJ2-1; perhaps TRBD2 as D (5 bases). V was cut by 3 bases and J by 5 bases, with 14 bases left in between. CDR1 and CDR2 (germline): GTSNPN, SVGIG (reference sequence). This CDR3 spans 14 amino acids. The CDR3 protein is CAWSPNGINNEQFF. The CDR3 nucleotides read TGTGCCTGGAGCCCCAACGGGATTAACAATGAGCAGTTCTTC.

This clonotype was picked up many times. The J gene is TRBJ2-5, the V gene TRBV5-1, with D unresolved. The CDR3 runs 12 residues. Per germline, CDR1 SGHRS and CDR2 YFSETQ. Deletions cut 4 bases from V and 1 base from J, with 5 bases between. CDR3 in amino acids: CASSLTQETQYF. For the CDR3, the DNA is TGCGCCAGCAGCCTCACCCAAGAGACCCAGTACTTC.